These 7 T cell receptor beta chains were sequenced from one sample in a study of shared clonotypes between healthy human individuals. Assay: immunoSEQ multiplex PCR; the TCRdb copy retains only in-frame clones and omits some. The sample holds approximately 600,000 clones, about 95% seen once. The naive CD8 fraction comprised CD45RO-negative cells positively selected for CCR7 and excluded terminally differentiated effector memory CD45RA+ cells. Sequencing used naive CD8+ T cells sorted from blood. The receptor source for this set is a woman aged 25 to 39 in good health.

This chain connects TRBV28 to TRBJ2-7; TRBD1 matches at 8 bases. J was trimmed by 7 bases and V by 4 bases; bases with no gene match: 9. The CDR3 is 14 amino acids. Germline values: CDR1 MDHEN, CDR2 SYDVKM. The CDR3 DNA is TGTGCCAGCAGTTCCTGGACAGGGATCGGAGAGCAGTACTTC. Protein: CASSSWTGIGEQYF.

In the case of this clone: Other DNA sequences in this sample translate to the same CDR3. The chain carries TRBV30 and TRBJ2-7; D remains unclear. CDR1 GTSNPN and CDR2 SVGIG come from the germline V gene (reference sequence). This CDR3 comprises 12 residues. The ends were cut back, 0 bases at V and 0 bases at J, with 3 bases in the middle. The CDR3 loop is CAWSVGSYEQYF. As DNA, the CDR3 is TGTGCCTGGAGTGTAGGCTCCTACGAGCAGTACTTC.

The rearrangement links TRBV5-6 to TRBJ2-7, with TRBD1 matching 7 bases. This CDR3 has 14 amino acids. Germline V gene sequence: CDR1 SGHDT, CDR2 YYEEEE. The V gene end was trimmed by 3 bases and the J gene end by 5 bases; junction bases not matched to a gene: 8. CDR3 sequence reads: CASSSGTESDEQYF. The CDR3 DNA reads TGTGCCAGCAGCTCCGGGACAGAGTCCGACGAGCAGTACTTC.

The chain employs TRBV7-9 and TRBJ2-1; D unresolved. The V end was cut by 5 bases, the J end by 1 base, with 12 bases between. Germline values: CDR1 SEHNR, CDR2 FQNEAQ (reference sequence). The CDR3 is made up of 15 amino acids. The CDR3 loop reads CASSPLNGSYNEQFF. CDR3 DNA sequence: TGTGCCAGCAGCCCACTGAACGGTTCCTACAATGAGCAGTTCTTC.

The chain joins TRBV27 to TRBJ1-1, with TRBD1 as a possible D gene (5 bases). Germline CDR1 and CDR2: MNHEY and SMNVEV (reference sequence). Trimming shortened V by 6 bases and J by 0 bases, and 14 bases separated the two germline ends. This CDR3 region has 15 residues. DNA of the CDR3: TGTGCCAGCAGCCCTTCGACAGCCTTGAACACTGAAGCTTTCTTT. Translated, it gives CASSPSTALNTEAFF.

This clone has more than one count but fewer than ten. The V call is TRBV27, the J call TRBJ2-7, with a tentative D call TRBD1 (5 bases). The CDR3 is 13 residues long. Germline V gene data show CDR1 as MNHEY and CDR2 as SMNVEV (reference sequence). The V and J ends lost 2 bases and 9 bases respectively, with 14 bases between them. The CDR3 nucleotides are TGTGCCAGCAGTTTAACGACCGACAGAGGGCAGTACTTC. The encoded protein is CASSLTTDRGQYF.

V usage is TRBV11-2 and J usage is TRBJ1-2; TRBD1 is a possible D gene (5 bases). The germline V and J ends were trimmed by 2 bases and 6 bases, with 7 bases remaining between them. Per germline, CDR1 SGHAT and CDR2 FQNNGV. The CDR3 has 12 residues. CDR3 sequence (DNA): TGTGCCAGCAGCTTACCAGGGAATGGCTACACCTTC. Amino acid sequence: CASSLPGNGYTF.